The 12 T cell receptor beta chains in this list originate from one sample, sequenced in a study of shared clonotypes between healthy human individuals. Assay: immunoSEQ multiplex PCR; the TCRdb copy retains only in-frame clones and omits some. Of 2 million or so clones in the sample, around 95% are singletons; the top ten hold 0.1% to 0.15%. The sample taken for sequencing was naive CD4+ T cells sorted from blood. The subset denotes: CD45RA+ positively selected. The receptors stem from a man aged 18-30 years in good health.

As for this clone: This specimen includes other DNA sequences encoding the same CDR3. This chain connects TRBV6-5 to TRBJ2-7; D may be TRBD1 (5 bases). Germline lookup yields CDR1 MNHEY and CDR2 SVGAGI. Trimming pared 0 bases from V and 2 bases from J, leaving 11 bases between. This CDR3 has 15 amino acids. This CDR3 reads CASSYSNAGPYEQYF. The CDR3 nucleotides read TGTGCCAGCAGTTACTCGAACGCAGGGCCCTACGAGCAGTACTTC.

The sample holds a few counts of this clone. A much larger clone differs from this one at a single base, so this may be a read error. Other nucleotide sequences in the sample specify the same CDR3. This chain connects TRBV30 to TRBJ2-7, with D perhaps TRBD1 or TRBD2 (5 bases each). Germline CDR1 reads GTSNPN; CDR2 reads SVGIG (reference sequence). This CDR3 is built from 12 residues. Trimming shortened V by 4 bases and J by 0 bases, and 7 bases separated the two germline ends. Here the CDR3 reads CAWTGSSYEQYF. The CDR3 DNA reads as TGTGCCTGGACAGGGAGCTCCTACGAGCAGTACTTC.

This rearrangement joins TRBV6-1 to TRBJ1-3; D gene ambiguous. The germline V gene encodes CDR1 MNHNS and CDR2 SASEGT. The CDR3 is 17 amino acids. Trimming shortened V by 1 base and J by 0 bases, and 13 bases separated the two germline ends. Here the CDR3 reads CASSEVGLSFSGNTIYF. The DNA of the CDR3 is TGTGCCAGCAGTGAAGTCGGGCTTTCCTTCTCTGGAAACACCATATATTTT.

The rearrangement joins TRBV19 to TRBJ1-1, with D hard to call. Germline V gene lookup returns CDR1 LNHDA and CDR2 SQIVND (reference sequence). V was trimmed by 1 base and J by 6 bases, leaving 18 bases between them. This CDR3 is 16 amino acids long. The CDR3 protein is CASSIGARASPSEAFF. The CDR3 DNA follows: TGTGCCAGTAGTATAGGGGCCCGGGCATCCCCCTCTGAAGCTTTCTTT.

This chain joins TRBV2 and TRBJ2-1, with 7 bases matching TRBD1. CDR1 is SNHLY, CDR2 FYNNEI, per germline. J was trimmed by 4 bases and V by 7 bases; bases with no gene match: 7. The length of the CDR3 is 14 residues. Here the CDR3 DNA reads TGTGCCAGCACCCGGGACAGATCTTACAATGAGCAGTTCTTC. Translated: CASTRDRSYNEQFF.

This clone was recorded once. The V call is TRBV11-3, the J call TRBJ2-1; no clear D gene. The CDR3 sequence is 13 residues long. The V gene's germline CDR1 is SGHNT and CDR2 YENEEA. V lost 5 bases and J lost 8, with 13 bases in between. CDR3 coding DNA: TGTGCCAGCAGCGCCCAGCATCTCGATGAGCAGTTCTTC. Its translation: CASSAQHLDEQFF.

This clone was detected once. The J gene is TRBJ2-7, the V gene TRBV7-7, with 7 bases lining up with TRBD2. The CDR3 consists of 12 residues. CDR1 is SSHAT and CDR2 is FNYEAQ in the germline V gene (reference sequence). CDR3 protein: CGSTSPYYEQYF. The CDR3 DNA sequence: TGTGGATCGACTAGCCCCTACTACGAGCAGTACTTC.

The chain has TRBV5-8 and TRBJ2-4; D call uncertain. This CDR3 is 10 amino acids long. CDR1 and CDR2 from the germline V gene are SGHTS and YDEGEE. V lost 3 bases to trimming and J lost 15 bases, with 10 bases between them. The CDR3 bases are TGTGCCAGCAGCTGGGTTGGCCTGTACTTC. Its protein is CASSWVGLYF.

This clone was recorded once. The chain employs TRBV6-5 and TRBJ1-4; D is unresolved. Germline CDR1 and CDR2: MNHEY and SVGAGI. The CDR3 spans 14 residues. V was pared by 6 bases and J by 8 bases, with 16 bases between. This chain's CDR3 is CASSRRPGTEKLFF. The CDR3 DNA is TGTGCCAGCAGCCGCCGCCCAGGAACCGAAAAACTGTTTTTT.

CDR3 protein: CASSLEGVALNSPLHF. CDR3 nucleotide sequence: TGCGCCAGCAGCCTGGAAGGGGTAGCCCTTAATTCACCCCTCCACTTT. The chain employs TRBV5-1 and TRBJ1-6; perhaps TRBD1 as D (5 bases). Trimming took off 4 bases at V and 6 bases at J, with 17 bases between the two ends. The CDR3 has 16 amino acids. CDR1 is SGHRS and CDR2 is YFSETQ in the germline V gene.

V gene TRBV4-2 combines with J gene TRBJ2-1; TRBD2 matches at 11 bases. V dropped 4 bases and J dropped 7; count of bases not matched to a gene: 6. Germline assignment: CDR1 LGHNA and CDR2 YNFKEQ. This CDR3 region has 15 residues. The CDR3 reads CASSRTSGSENEQFF. Here the CDR3 DNA reads TGTGCCAGCAGCCGTACTAGCGGGAGTGAGAATGAGCAGTTCTTC.

This chain joins TRBV6-6 and TRBJ1-5; D not resolved. The V and J ends lost 0 bases and 0 bases respectively, with 9 bases between them. The CDR3 runs to 16 residues. Germline CDR1 MNHNY, CDR2 SVGAGI (reference sequence). CDR3 sequence: CASSYSAPNSNQPQHF. CDR3 coding DNA: TGTGCCAGCAGTTACTCGGCACCCAATAGCAATCAGCCCCAGCATTTT.